One sample yielded the 11 T cell receptor beta chains listed below, sequenced in a study of breast tumors, draining lymph nodes, adjacent tissues. Samples came from axillary lymph nodes draining the breast cancer. A single record per CDR3 protein comes from TCRdb applying MiXCR to the multiplex PCR reads. The table records fewer than 150,000 distinct CDR3 sequences, about 20% of them present only once. Sequenced: axillary lymph node tissue. Receptors were obtained from a female donor with breast cancer. Some clones in this sample may be carry-over from other donors' samples.

Concerning this clonotype itself: A read error may account for a junction end that differs from germline. The chain has TRBV28 and TRBJ2-7, with 11 bases matching TRBD2. CDR3 length: 15 residues. In germline, CDR1 is MDHEN, CDR2 SYDVKM. CDR3 amino acids: CASSSTSGSLREQHF. DNA of the CDR3: TGTGCCAGCAGTTCAACTAGCGGGAGTCTCCGCGAGCAGCACTTC. The complete variable domain, with remaining parts taken from reference TRBV28 and TRBJ2-7, reads DVKVTQSSRYLVKRTGEKVFLECVQDMDHENMFWYRQDPGLGLRLIYFSYDVKMKEKGDIPEGYSVSREKKERFSLILESASTNQTSMYLCASSSTSGSLREQHFGPGTRLTVT.

Ten or more counts support this clonotype. The chain is built from TRBV11-2 and TRBJ2-7; 12 positions agree with TRBD2. The CDR3 totals 15 residues. Trimming took 5 bases from V and 6 from J; bases not matched to a gene: 8. Germline assignment: CDR1 SGHAT and CDR2 FQNNGV. The CDR3 DNA is TGTGCCAGCAGCGAGACTAGCGGGAGTCACTCCGAGCAGTACTTC. This translates into CASSETSGSHSEQYF.

This chain joins TRBV18 and TRBJ2-4; D may match TRBD1 or TRBD2 (5 bases each). The CDR3 loop spans 18 amino acids. From germline, CDR1 is KGHSH and CDR2 LQKENI. The germline V and J ends were trimmed by 3 bases and 0 bases, with 18 bases remaining between them. The CDR3 protein is CASSPPGIEGLAKNIQYF. The DNA for the CDR3 is TGTGCCAGCTCACCGCCCGGGATAGAGGGGTTAGCCAAAAACATTCAGTACTTC.

There are many counts of this clonotype. This chain uses TRBV3-1 with TRBJ2-7; 8 bases map to TRBD2. CDR3 length equals 13 residues. V was clipped by 4 bases and J by 6 bases; unmatched bases: 5. Per germline, CDR1 LGHDT and CDR2 YNNKEL (reference sequence). CDR3: CASSPGTRSEQYF. The CDR3 DNA sequence: TGTGCCAGCAGCCCCGGGACTAGAAGCGAGCAGTACTTC.

In this sample, this clonotype turned up many times. The V and J genes are TRBV24-1 and TRBJ2-3; D is perhaps TRBD2 (6 bases). V lost 4 bases and J lost 5, with 15 bases in between. Germline assignment: CDR1 KGHDR and CDR2 SFDVKD. This CDR3 comprises 15 residues. The CDR3 protein is CATSEPGGGRDTQYF. The CDR3 bases are TGTGCCACCAGTGAACCCGGAGGAGGGCGAGATACGCAGTATTTT.

A word on this clonotype: Its ends do not fully match the called genes, so a read error is possible. The chain couples TRBV7-6 to TRBJ1-3; 8 bases map to TRBD1. Germline CDR1 and CDR2: SGHVS and FNYEAQ. This CDR3 contains 15 residues. The CDR3 sequence: CAGSVGTGRGNTIYF. CDR3 sequence (DNA): TGTGCCGGCAGCGTAGGGACAGGTCGTGGAAACACCATATATTTT.

This clonotype was found a few times. In DNA, the CDR3 is TGTGCCAGCAGGAGGACCAGGACAAGCGGCGGCTACACCTTC. It yields the protein CASRRTRTSGGYTF. The J gene is TRBJ1-2, the V gene TRBV6-4, with D possibly TRBD1 on 5 matching bases. The V end was cut by 6 bases, the J end by 8 bases, with 19 bases between. The CDR3 totals 14 residues. The germline gives CDR1 MRHNA, CDR2 SNTAGT.

This clonotype was counted many times. J is TRBJ1-2 and V is TRBV5-1, with D hard to call. The CDR3 is made up of 14 amino acids. Trimming removed 5 bases at V and 0 bases at J, with 11 bases between. Per the germline V gene, CDR1 is SGHRS and CDR2 is YFSETQ. The CDR3 DNA is TGCGCCAGCAGGTCGGCGGAAACTAACTATGGCTACACCTTC. This encodes CASRSAETNYGYTF.

This clonotype was seen ten or more times. V gene TRBV7-9 combines with J gene TRBJ1-4; TRBD1 aligns across 9 bases. The V segment lost 5 bases and the J segment 7 bases; nucleotides outside the gene matches: 5. CDR1 is SEHNR, CDR2 FQNEAQ, per germline (reference sequence). The length of the CDR3 is 14 residues. CDR3 sequence reads: CASSKQGAREKLFF. CDR3 DNA: TGTGCCAGCAGCAAACAGGGGGCTCGTGAAAAACTGTTTTTT.

This clonotype was observed many times. V gene TRBV6-6 combines with J gene TRBJ1-2; D ambiguous. V was shortened by 7 bases and J by 8 bases, with 11 bases between the two germline ends. The CDR3 totals 11 residues. CDR1 and CDR2 from the germline V gene are MNHNY and SVGAGI (reference sequence). CDR3: CASTPGDGYTF. The CDR3 DNA follows: TGTGCCAGCACCCCCGGTGACGGCTACACCTTC.

This clonotype was counted ten times or more. V is TRBV3-1 and J is TRBJ2-7; 13 nucleotides match TRBD2. Per germline, CDR1 LGHDT and CDR2 YNNKEL (reference sequence). This CDR3 is 16 amino acids long. The V and J ends lost 3 bases and 2 bases, in that order; junction bases with no gene match: 4. CDR3 bases: TGTGCCAGCAGCCACCGGACTAGCGGGAGCACCTACGAGCAGTACTTC. Its protein product is CASSHRTSGSTYEQYF.